Below, 24 T cell receptor beta chains from the same sample are listed, as sequenced in a study of regulatory T cells in long-lasting Graves disease (dated by TCRdb to the early 2020s). The time point label here, explained by the study, means: persistent/refractory GD, antithyroid drugs over 5 years with positive TRAb. RNA was extracted from PBMCs in TRIzol for both TCR sequencing and RNA sequencing. Library creation used multiplex PCR. Reads for this sample came from an Illumina HiSeq 4000. To build TCR beta libraries, CDR3 regions were amplified by Arm-PCR using iRepertoire HTBI primers. TCRdb reworked the public reads: Q25 trimming with fastp, MiXCR clone assembly, productive beta chains retained. Rows with one shared CDR3 protein collapse into an entry with the most common genes and DNA. The sample table lists around 460,000 distinct CDR3 sequences, roughly 23% of them with a count of one. Of the sample, around 13% is held by the ten largest clones.

Sequences were derived from peripheral blood mononuclear cells (PBMCs), sampled when the disease was refractory, from a patient treated with antithyroid drugs. These receptors were obtained from a female donor with Graves disease.

This clonotype occurred many times. This chain joins TRBV6-5 and TRBJ2-5, with TRBD2 identical over 8 bases. After removal of 0 bases from V and 5 bases from J, the junction contained 14 bases not matched to a gene. The CDR3 consists of 18 residues. Germline V CDR1 and CDR2: MNHEY, SVGAGI. The CDR3 region is CASSYSRVKAGVVETQYF. CDR3 sequence (DNA): TGTGCCAGCAGTTACTCCCGGGTCAAAGCGGGAGTAGTGGAGACCCAGTACTTC.

This clonotype was observed at least ten times. The chain is built from TRBV28 and TRBJ1-1; a possible D gene is TRBD1 (5 bases). The CDR3 covers 13 residues. The germline gives CDR1 MDHEN, CDR2 SYDVKM. V gave up 5 bases and J gave up 3 bases, with 10 bases separating them. This CDR3 reads CASSGGADTEAFF. The CDR3 coding sequence is TGTGCCAGCAGTGGCGGGGCGGACACTGAAGCTTTCTTT.

The CDR3: CASGTETSGIYNEQFF. CDR3 nucleotides: TGTGCTAGTGGCACGGAAACTAGCGGGATATACAATGAGCAGTTCTTC. The V call is TRBV12-5, the J call TRBJ2-1; TRBD2 matches 10 bases. The CDR3 has 16 amino acids. CDR1 LGHNT and CDR2 FRNRAP come from the germline V gene. V trimming: 6 bases; J trimming: 4 bases; junction bases outside the gene matches: 9.

This clonotype was observed a few times. The chain links TRBV7-2 to TRBJ2-1; D is ambiguous. CDR1 and CDR2 from the germline V gene are SGHTA and FQGNSA. Deletions cut 1 base from V and 1 base from J, with 8 bases between. There are 15 residues in the CDR3. The CDR3 region is CASSLDYTSYNEQFF. The CDR3 DNA sequence: TGTGCCAGCAGCTTAGACTATACTTCCTACAATGAGCAGTTCTTC.

This clonotype turned up a few times. This chain joins TRBV30 and TRBJ2-7; no firm D call. V gave up 2 bases and J gave up 7 bases, with 9 bases separating them. The germline V gene encodes CDR1 GTSNPN and CDR2 SVGIG (reference sequence). The CDR3 has 11 amino acids. The CDR3 spells CAWSTSVEQYF. CDR3 coding DNA: TGTGCCTGGAGTACATCGGTGGAGCAGTACTTC.

In its sample, this clonotype was seen many times. The V call is TRBV5-1, the J call TRBJ2-7; D might be TRBD1 or TRBD2, each matching 5 bases. This CDR3 spans 16 amino acids. V lost 0 bases and J lost 3, with 16 bases in between. Germline values: CDR1 SGHRS, CDR2 YFSETQ. This CDR3 is CASSLGGALLNYEQYF. The CDR3, as DNA: TGCGCCAGCAGCTTGGGAGGGGCCCTCCTAAACTACGAGCAGTACTTC.

The table lists this clonotype with a few counts. The chain carries TRBV30 and TRBJ2-1; no clear D. This CDR3 spans 10 amino acids. Germline V gene lookup returns CDR1 GTSNPN and CDR2 SVGIG (reference sequence). The V end was cut by 4 bases, the J end by 6 bases, with 4 bases between. The CDR3 sequence is CAWTANEQFF. The CDR3 region has the DNA TGTGCCTGGACCGCCAATGAGCAGTTCTTC.

The sample holds many counts of this clonotype. The chain has TRBV12-3 or TRBV12-4 and TRBJ1-5, with 10 positions matching TRBD1. V trimming: 3 bases; J trimming: 4 bases; junction bases outside the gene matches: 6. The CDR3 is made up of 16 amino acids. This CDR3 reads CASSLDRGGTNQPQHF. In DNA form, the CDR3 reads TGTGCCAGCAGTTTGGACAGGGGGGGCACGAATCAGCCCCAGCATTTT.

This clonotype was observed at least ten times. The genes are TRBV28 and TRBJ1-1, with TRBD1 as a possible D gene (5 bases). V gave up 8 bases and J gave up 1 base, with 17 bases separating them. The CDR3 totals 15 residues. Germline V gene lookup returns CDR1 MDHEN and CDR2 SYDVKM. The CDR3 reads CASVNAWGTNTEAFF. As DNA, the CDR3 is TGTGCCAGCGTAAACGCGTGGGGGACGAACACTGAAGCTTTCTTT. Full variable domain (rest looked up from reference TRBV28 and TRBJ1-1): DVKVTQSSRYLVKRTGEKVFLECVQDMDHENMFWYRQDPGLGLRLIYFSYDVKMKEKGDIPEGYSVSREKKERFSLILESASTNQTSMYLCASVNAWGTNTEAFFGQGTRLTVV.

In its sample, this clonotype was seen a few times. The V gene is TRBV11-3, the J gene TRBJ1-5, with 8 bases fitting TRBD1. The germline CDR1 and CDR2 sequences are SGHNT and YENEEA. This CDR3 is built from 15 residues. The V segment lost 5 bases and the J segment 5 bases; nucleotides outside the gene matches: 8. This chain's CDR3 is CASSRGQGNYQPQHF. In nucleotides, the CDR3 is TGTGCCAGCAGCCGTGGACAGGGCAACTATCAGCCCCAGCATTTT. Complete variable domain (other parts from reference TRBV11-3 and TRBJ1-5): EAGVVQSPRYKIIEKKQPVAFWCNPISGHNTLYWYLQNLGQGPELLIRYENEEAVDDSQLPKDRFSAERLKGVDSTLKIQPAELGDSAVYLCASSRGQGNYQPQHFGDGTRLSIL.

This clonotype was detected ten times or more. The chain joins TRBV7-2 to TRBJ2-5, with a possible D match to TRBD2 (6 bases). V lost 1 base and J lost 5, with 14 bases in between. The CDR3 extends over 15 amino acids. Germline CDR1 is SGHTA and CDR2 is FQGNSA. The CDR3 is CASSLEWGVGETQYF. The CDR3 DNA reads as TGTGCCAGCAGCTTAGAGTGGGGGGTGGGTGAGACCCAGTACTTC.

The J gene is TRBJ2-2, the V gene TRBV24-1; TRBD1 is a possible D gene (5 bases). CDR3 length: 18 residues. The germline CDR1 and CDR2 sequences are KGHDR and SFDVKD. V was trimmed by 3 bases and J by 2 bases, leaving 18 bases between them. The CDR3 DNA reads as TGTGCCACCAGTGATACGAGTGGGGCTATCATCAACACCGGGGAGCTGTTTTTT. It translates to CATSDTSGAIINTGELFF.

This clonotype was seen at least ten times. The chain couples TRBV7-9 to TRBJ2-7; TRBD1 agrees at 10 bases. This CDR3 contains 14 residues. V shed 4 bases and J 7 bases; nucleotides not matched to a gene: 7. Germline V lookup: CDR1 SEHNR, CDR2 FQNEAQ (reference sequence). The CDR3 DNA follows: TGTGCCAGCAGCTCCCGGGACAGGGGCGCAGAGCAGTACTTC. Its protein is CASSSRDRGAEQYF.

The chain is built from TRBV6-5 and TRBJ1-5; possibly TRBD1 for D (5 bases). There are 14 residues in the CDR3. CDR1 MNHEY and CDR2 SVGAGI come from the germline V gene. V lost 2 bases, J lost 6 bases, and 11 bases lay in between. CDR3 DNA sequence: TGTGCCAGCAGTTACGGGGGGAGAGTTCAGCCCCAGCATTTT. This gives the protein CASSYGGRVQPQHF.

The table lists this clonotype with many counts. This chain connects TRBV6-2 or TRBV6-3 to TRBJ2-4; 11 bases align to TRBD2. The V gene's germline CDR1 is MNHEY and CDR2 SVGEGT. The length of the CDR3 is 13 residues. V dropped 9 bases and J dropped 8; count of bases not matched to a gene: 6. Here the CDR3 reads CASSGRAEDIQYF. For the CDR3, the DNA is TGTGCCAGTAGCGGGAGGGCCGAAGACATTCAGTACTTC.

On this clonotype itself: This likely traces to a read error, being one base from a far larger clone. J is TRBJ2-5 and V is TRBV6-1; TRBD1 matches at 9 bases. Germline values: CDR1 MNHNS, CDR2 SASEGT. The CDR3 runs to 14 residues. CDR3 loop: CVSSPGTGRQTQYF. CDR3 nucleotide sequence: TGTGTCAGCAGTCCCGGGACAGGGAGACAGACCCAGTACTTC.

This clonotype came up many times. The V and J genes are TRBV7-2 and TRBJ2-7; TRBD2 matches 9 bases. From germline, CDR1 is SGHTA and CDR2 FQGNSA. The CDR3 spans 17 residues. With V trimmed by 5 bases and J by 7 bases, 18 bases remained unmatched. CDR3 DNA sequence: TGTGCCAGCAGCCCGACCTTCGGGGCGGGGGGGTACCAAGAGCAGTACTTC. Amino acids: CASSPTFGAGGYQEQYF.

The sample holds a few counts of this clonotype. Possible read error: a much larger clone is one base away. This rearrangement joins TRBV5-6 to TRBJ1-1; the D gene is possibly TRBD1 (6 bases). V was cut by 2 bases and J by 3 bases, with 8 bases left in between. This CDR3 contains 13 residues. CDR1 and CDR2 from the germline V gene are SGHDT and YYEEEE. The CDR3 region has the DNA TGTGCCAGCAGCTTCGACAGGTACACTGAAGCTTTCTTT. This sequence encodes CASSFDRYTEAFF.

The chain joins TRBV7-9 to TRBJ1-1; 8 bases are a match to TRBD1. This CDR3 region has 15 residues. Germline V gene sequence: CDR1 SEHNR, CDR2 FQNEAQ (reference sequence). Losses at the gene ends were 8 bases for V and 4 bases for J; bases not matched to a gene: 12. Here the CDR3 reads CASGSRGLGVTEAFF. CDR3 DNA sequence: TGTGCCAGCGGCTCCAGGGGGCTTGGGGTCACTGAAGCTTTCTTT.

This clonotype was recorded once. The rearrangement uses TRBV18 and TRBJ2-1; possibly TRBD2 for D (6 bases). Germline CDR1 is KGHSH and CDR2 is LQKENI. The CDR3 totals 14 residues. V lost 11 bases, J lost 2 bases, and 16 bases lay in between. In DNA form, the CDR3 reads TGTGCCGGTAGCGGATTTAGGGCCTACAATGAGCAGTTCTTC. Encoded protein: CAGSGFRAYNEQFF.

There are many counts of this clonotype. The chain employs TRBV7-3 and TRBJ2-7; possibly TRBD1 or TRBD2 for D (6 bases each). CDR1 SGHTA and CDR2 FQGTGA come from the germline V gene. Trimming removed 2 bases at V and 0 bases at J, with 8 bases between. The CDR3 has 14 residues. CDR3 in DNA: TGTGCCAGCAGCTTACGGGGGCCCTCCTACGAGCAGTACTTC. Translated: CASSLRGPSYEQYF.

The sample holds a few counts of this clonotype. The J gene is TRBJ2-7, the V gene TRBV4-3, with D uncertain. From germline, CDR1 is LGHNA and CDR2 YSLEER. The CDR3 runs 13 residues. V lost 0 bases to trimming and J lost 3 bases, with 6 bases between them. The CDR3 DNA is TGCGCCAGCAGCCAAGATCTAATCTACGAGCAGTACTTC. Its translation: CASSQDLIYEQYF.

This chain uses TRBV20-1 with TRBJ2-7, with D perhaps TRBD2 (5 bases). In germline, CDR1 is DFQATT, CDR2 SNEGSKA (reference sequence). The CDR3 has 13 residues. V was trimmed by 1 base and J by 7 bases, leaving 14 bases between them. CDR3 DNA: TGCAGTGCTAGAGCCGCGTTACGGGGAGAGCAGTACTTC. This translates into CSARAALRGEQYF.

Details on this clonotype: The junction does not match germline at one end; this may be a read error. The rearrangement uses TRBV24-1 and TRBJ2-3; D may be TRBD1 (5 bases). Per germline, CDR1 KGHDR and CDR2 SFDVKD. The CDR3 length is 14 residues. CDR3 nucleotides: TGTGCCACCAGTGATCAGGGCCGCACGGATACGCAGTATTTT. Translating it yields CATSDQGRTDTQYF.